Listed here are 25 T cell receptor beta chains from one sample, sequenced in a study of cytomegalovirus exposure and HLA in healthy donors. Sequencing was performed with immunoSEQ multiplex PCR; in TCRdb, only in-frame clones are kept and a portion is missing. This repertoire shows about 160,000 clones, about 90% found once; its top ten account for about 3%. The sequenced sample consisted of PBMCs. These receptor sequences come from a woman under 30 in good health and CMV-seropositive.

This sequence joins TRBV4-2 and TRBJ1-2, with D maybe TRBD1 (5 bases). CDR3 length: 12 amino acids. Per germline, CDR1 LGHNA and CDR2 YNFKEQ. With 6 bases removed from V and 8 bases from J, the gap between germline ends came to 13 bases. CDR3 loop: CASRLGEGGYTF. The CDR3 DNA follows: TGTGCCAGCAGACTAGGGGAGGGAGGCTACACCTTC.

This clone has more than one count but fewer than ten. Other DNA sequences from this sample encode an identical CDR3 as well. This chain uses TRBV2 with TRBJ1-2; D gene uncertain. CDR1 is SNHLY and CDR2 is FYNNEI in the germline V gene. The CDR3 covers 13 residues. V lost 4 bases and J lost 0, with 6 bases in between. For the CDR3, the DNA is TGTGCCAGCAGTGGGAGTTCTAACTATGGCTACACCTTC. Protein: CASSGSSNYGYTF. The full variable domain, completed using reference TRBV2 and TRBJ1-2, is EPEVTQTPSHQVTQMGQEVILRCVPISNHLYFYWYRQILGQKVEFLVSFYNNEISEKSEIFDDQFSVERPDGSNFTLKIRSTKLEDSAMYFCASSGSSNYGYTFGSGTRLTVV.

This sequence joins TRBV6-1 and TRBJ1-2; 8 bases line up with TRBD1. V gave up 7 bases and J gave up 2 bases; unmatched junction bases: 6. CDR3 length: 14 residues. From germline, CDR1 is MNHNS and CDR2 SASEGT. Here the CDR3 DNA reads TGTGCCAGCAATGGACAGGGTGGAAACTATGGCTACACCTTC. Translating it yields CASNGQGGNYGYTF.

CDR3 nucleotides: TGCAGCGTTGACAGGGGTCTCTCCCAAGCTAACTATGGCTACACCTTC. Its protein product is CSVDRGLSQANYGYTF. The gene calls are TRBV29-1 and TRBJ1-2; D is perhaps TRBD1 (6 bases). The length of the CDR3 is 16 residues. V dropped 3 bases and J dropped 0 bases, with 17 bases sitting between them. Germline V lookup: CDR1 SQVTM, CDR2 ANQGSEA.

J is TRBJ2-7 and V is TRBV19; 7 nucleotides line up with TRBD1. V dropped 5 bases and J dropped 5; count of bases not matched to a gene: 9. Germline-derived CDR1 and CDR2 are LNHDA and SQIVND (reference sequence). The CDR3 spans 14 residues. CDR3 protein: CASSARDRADEQYF. In DNA, the CDR3 is TGTGCCAGTAGTGCCCGGGACAGAGCTGACGAGCAGTACTTC.

The rearrangement joins TRBV7-9 to TRBJ1-1; D perhaps matches TRBD1 (6 bases). This CDR3 is 12 amino acids long. Germline values: CDR1 SEHNR, CDR2 FQNEAQ (reference sequence). V was trimmed by 5 bases and J by 5 bases, leaving 9 bases between them. The CDR3 spells CASSGQGTEAFF. CDR3 bases: TGTGCCAGCAGCGGGCAGGGGACTGAAGCTTTCTTT.

CDR3 loop: CASSLAPDRGRREQYF. Written as DNA, the CDR3 is TGTGCCAGCAGCTTAGCGCCCGACAGGGGGCGTCGCGAGCAGTACTTC. The chain employs TRBV7-2 and TRBJ2-7; 10 bases map to TRBD1. CDR1 is SGHTA, CDR2 FQGNSA, per germline. The CDR3 is 16 amino acids. Trimming at V came to 0 bases and at J to 6 bases, leaving 8 bases not matched to a gene.

The chain recombines TRBV2 with TRBJ2-1; 7 bases match TRBD1. Germline CDR1 reads SNHLY; CDR2 reads FYNNEI. The J segment lost 0 bases and the V segment lost 7 bases, leaving 18 bases of the junction unmatched. The CDR3 runs 19 residues. The CDR3 DNA sequence: TGTGCCAGCAATTCAGGGGGTTTTAACGGAAGAAGCTCCTACAATGAGCAGTTCTTC. Its protein is CASNSGGFNGRSSYNEQFF.

The chain joins TRBV4-2 to TRBJ2-1, with a weak D call TRBD2 (5 bases). The CDR3 sequence is 20 residues long. Trimming took 4 bases from V and 0 from J, leaving 25 bases between them. Germline V gives CDR1 LGHNA, CDR2 YNFKEQ. The CDR3 here is CASSPAAGAGGQSSYNEQFF. The DNA for the CDR3 is TGTGCCAGCAGCCCAGCCGCAGGAGCTGGAGGCCAAAGCTCCTACAATGAGCAGTTCTTC.

The V gene is TRBV2, the J gene TRBJ1-5, with 11 bases aligning to TRBD1. CDR1 is SNHLY and CDR2 is FYNNEI in the germline V gene. The CDR3 has 14 amino acids. Trimming at V came to 7 bases and at J to 4 bases, leaving 3 bases not matched to a gene. CDR3 loop: CASKDRGLNQPQHF. CDR3 coding DNA: TGTGCCAGCAAGGACAGGGGGCTTAATCAGCCCCAGCATTTT.

V is TRBV6-6 and J is TRBJ1-1; D is unresolved. CDR1 and CDR2 (germline): MNHNY, SVGAGI (reference sequence). The CDR3 runs to 14 residues. Trimming removed 4 bases at V and 0 bases at J, with 9 bases between. In DNA form, the CDR3 reads TGTGCCAGCAGTTTCCGGGGAGTGAACACTGAAGCTTTCTTT. As protein: CASSFRGVNTEAFF.

The V gene is TRBV4-1, the J gene TRBJ2-1, with 9 positions matching TRBD2. The CDR3 extends over 17 amino acids. CDR1 and CDR2 (germline): MGHRA, YSYEKL. V trimming: 5 bases; J trimming: 8 bases; junction bases outside the gene matches: 16. The CDR3: CASSSTWGGGALYEQFF. CDR3 nucleotide sequence: TGCGCCAGCAGCTCAACATGGGGCGGGGGGGCACTCTATGAGCAGTTCTTC.

The CDR3 bases are TGCGCCAGCAGCATACTCACAGATACGCAGTATTTT. This encodes CASSILTDTQYF. The J gene is TRBJ2-3, the V gene TRBV5-1; D is ambiguous. V was pared by 4 bases and J by 2 bases, with 5 bases between. CDR3 length equals 12 residues. In germline, CDR1 is SGHRS, CDR2 YFSETQ.

V and J are TRBV6-1 and TRBJ2-5, with TRBD2 as a possible D gene (5 bases). The V end lost 6 bases, the J end lost 6 bases, and 14 bases lay between the germline ends. Germline values: CDR1 MNHNS, CDR2 SASEGT. The CDR3 spans 13 residues. DNA of the CDR3: TGTGCCAGCAGCGCGGCTAGCCCCAAGACCCAGTACTTC. It is translated as CASSAASPKTQYF.

This chain uses TRBV4-2 with TRBJ2-7; tentative D call: TRBD1 (6 bases). Germline V lookup: CDR1 LGHNA, CDR2 YNFKEQ. The V end was cut by 8 bases, the J end by 5 bases, with 16 bases between. The CDR3 is made up of 13 amino acids. The CDR3 spells CASGVDRSNEQYF. CDR3 nucleotide sequence: TGTGCCAGCGGGGTCGACAGGTCCAACGAGCAGTACTTC.

V is TRBV6-1 and J is TRBJ2-7; the match to TRBD2 covers 11 bases. V lost 0 bases and J lost 7; bases outside the gene matches: 11. The CDR3 has 17 amino acids. CDR1 is MNHNS, CDR2 SASEGT, per germline. The CDR3 spells CASSEAIVTSGSREQYF. DNA for the CDR3: TGTGCCAGCAGTGAAGCGATCGTCACTAGCGGGAGTCGGGAGCAGTACTTC.

The chain joins TRBV2 to TRBJ2-1; 7 bases agree with TRBD1. The CDR3 runs to 12 residues. V lost 6 bases to trimming and J lost 15 bases; unmatched junction nucleotides: 11. Germline V lookup: CDR1 SNHLY, CDR2 FYNNEI. This CDR3 is CASRLRQGGLFF. The CDR3 DNA sequence: TGTGCCAGCAGACTTCGACAGGGCGGGCTGTTCTTC.

The chain links TRBV18 to TRBJ2-2, with TRBD1 as a possible D gene (6 bases). Germline CDR1 and CDR2: KGHSH and LQKENI. Trimming took off 5 bases at V and 0 bases at J, with 10 bases between the two ends. The CDR3 is 15 residues long. CDR3 sequence reads: CASSDRLTNTGELFF. CDR3 in DNA: TGTGCCAGCTCAGACAGGTTAACGAACACCGGGGAGCTGTTTTTT.

The chain is built from TRBV7-9 and TRBJ2-7; TRBD1 matches 8 bases. The CDR3 has 16 amino acids. Germline V gene data show CDR1 as SEHNR and CDR2 as FQNEAQ (reference sequence). The junction had 9 bases not matched to a gene; V was cut back by 0 bases and J by 5 bases. CDR3 nucleotides: TGTGCCAGCAGCTTAGCGCCAGGGGGCCGCGGGGACGAGCAGTACTTC. It is translated as CASSLAPGGRGDEQYF.

This sequence joins TRBV30 and TRBJ1-5; 9 bases fit TRBD1. The germline gives CDR1 GTSNPN, CDR2 SVGIG (reference sequence). V lost 3 bases, J lost 5 bases, and 17 bases stayed unmatched. This CDR3 region has 18 residues. The chain's CDR3 is CAWSFSMTGGLSDQPQHF. The CDR3 region has the DNA TGTGCCTGGAGCTTCTCCATGACAGGGGGTCTAAGTGATCAGCCCCAGCATTTT.

The rearrangement joins TRBV5-6 to TRBJ2-7; TRBD2 matches 11 bases. Germline V CDR1 and CDR2: SGHDT, YYEEEE. The CDR3 loop spans 15 amino acids. With V trimmed by 5 bases and J by 2 bases, 6 bases remained unmatched. CDR3 loop: CASRPLAGGTYEQYF. The CDR3 DNA reads as TGTGCCAGCAGACCCCTAGCGGGAGGCACCTACGAGCAGTACTTC.

The rearrangement uses TRBV28 and TRBJ2-3, with D unclear. The CDR3 extends over 14 amino acids. With 1 base removed from V and 1 base from J, the gap between germline ends came to 6 bases. Looked up from germline, CDR1 is MDHEN and CDR2 is SYDVKM. Here the CDR3 DNA reads TGTGCCAGCAGTTTATTAGTAGGCACAGATACGCAGTATTTT. Its translation is CASSLLVGTDTQYF.

The chain is built from TRBV11-2 and TRBJ2-7; TRBD2 matches at 12 bases. CDR3 length: 18 amino acids. Losses at the gene ends were 6 bases for V and 6 bases for J; bases not matched to a gene: 18. The V gene's germline CDR1 is SGHAT and CDR2 FQNNGV. CDR3 nucleotides: TGTGCCAGCAGTCATGGACTAAGTCCTAGCGGGAGGGCCTTCGAGCAGTACTTC. Translating gives CASSHGLSPSGRAFEQYF.

The V and J genes are TRBV4-3 and TRBJ1-2; 7 bases match TRBD1. This CDR3 spans 14 amino acids. After removal of 0 bases from V and 8 bases from J, the junction contained 6 bases not matched to a gene. Per the germline V gene, CDR1 is LGHNA and CDR2 is YSLEER. The CDR3 coding sequence is TGCGCCAGCAGCCAAGATGCGACAGGGACCGGCTACACCTTC. Translation gives CASSQDATGTGYTF.

This rearrangement joins TRBV2 to TRBJ1-6; D is possibly TRBD1 (6 bases). Trimming left V 7 bases short and J 12 bases short, with 16 bases between. The CDR3 length is 13 residues. CDR1 is SNHLY and CDR2 is FYNNEI in the germline V gene. The CDR3 reads CASNRDTTLPLHF. As DNA, the CDR3 is TGTGCCAGCAACCGGGACACTACGCTACCCCTCCACTTT.